The next 20 T cell receptor beta chains were all read from a single sample in a study of glioma-infiltrating T cells (TCRdb year 2016). The run used an Illumina MiSeq. The iRepertoire nested amplicon-rescue multiplex PCR (arm-PCR) platform was used to amplify TCR alpha and beta CDR3 regions from RNA. TCRdb reprocessed the public reads (quality trimming at Q25 with fastp, clone calling with MiXCR) and kept in-frame beta chains. Duplicate CDR3 protein sequences are folded into a single record with the most common DNA and genes. The sample table shows about 380,000 distinct CDR3 sequences, and about two fifths are seen once. The ten largest clones represent 9.5% to 15% of the sample. Sequencing was carried out using glioma tissue, nonneoplastic brain tissue, or PBMCs (not recorded which). These receptors were collected from a human donor with low-grade glioma or glioblastoma, undergoing nonglioma brain surgery, or in good health (not recorded which).

This clonotype has a single count. A much more abundant neighbour one base away suggests this may be a read error. V is TRBV6-5 and J is TRBJ2-3, with 7 bases fitting TRBD2. CDR3 length: 18 residues. The germline gives CDR1 MNHEY, CDR2 SVGAGI. J lost 6 bases, V lost 4 bases, and 19 bases had no gene match. CDR3 amino acids: CASSLSPTGGRAIDTQYF. DNA for the CDR3: TGTGCCAGCAGTTTATCTCCGACCGGGGGGAGGGCCATTGATACGCAGTATTTT.

The chain has TRBV6-6 and TRBJ2-5, with 12 bases lining up with TRBD2. The V segment lost 3 bases and the J segment 4 bases; nucleotides outside the gene matches: 6. The CDR3 runs to 16 residues. Germline CDR1 and CDR2: MNHNY and SVGAGI (reference sequence). The CDR3 nucleotides are TGTGCCAGCAGTTATTGGCGGACTAGCGGGACAGAGACCCAGTACTTC. This encodes CASSYWRTSGTETQYF.

Concerning this clonotype itself: Since a much larger clone is just one base distant, this may be a read error. The CDR3 sequence: CASGLSGPRAPTEQYF. The CDR3 DNA sequence: TGTGCCAGCGGTTTATCGGGCCCCCGAGCTCCTACGGAGCAGTACTTC. This chain joins TRBV27 and TRBJ2-7; D ambiguous. Germline assignment: CDR1 MNHEY and CDR2 SMNVEV (reference sequence). The CDR3 extends over 16 amino acids.

This clonotype was seen repeatedly, ten times or more. The rearrangement links TRBV27 to TRBJ1-1; D gene unclear. Germline V gives CDR1 MNHEY, CDR2 SMNVEV (reference sequence). The length of the CDR3 is 14 residues. V was cut by 6 bases and J by 0 bases, with 11 bases left in between. CDR3 amino acids: CASSPAGMNTEAFF. DNA of the CDR3: TGTGCCAGCAGCCCGGCGGGAATGAACACTGAAGCTTTCTTT.

The genes are TRBV7-2 and TRBJ2-1; TRBD2 matches 11 bases. The CDR3 has 15 amino acids. The junction had 2 bases not matched to a gene; V was cut back by 5 bases and J by 2 bases. The V gene's germline CDR1 is SGHTA and CDR2 FQGNSA. The CDR3 DNA reads as TGTGCCAGCAGCGGGACTAGCGGTACCTACAATGAGCAGTTCTTC. Translation gives CASSGTSGTYNEQFF. Combining the CDR3 with reference TRBV7-2 and TRBJ2-1 gives the whole variable domain GAGVSQSPSNKVTEKGKDVELRCDPISGHTALYWYRQSLGQGLEFLIYFQGNSAPDKSGLPSDRFSAERTGGSVSTLTIQRTQQEDSAVYLCASSGTSGTYNEQFFGPGTRLTVL.

On this clonotype: A much larger clone sits a single nucleotide away, making a read error possible. Given the absence of the conserved phenylalanine or tryptophan at the CDR3 end, a read error is likely. V usage is TRBV12-3 or TRBV12-4 and J usage is TRBJ2-1, with 11 bases fitting TRBD2. The CDR3 has 16 residues. Losses at the gene ends were 4 bases for V and 4 bases for J; bases not matched to a gene: 6. CDR3 region: CASSYHTSGGYNEQFI. CDR3 coding DNA: TGTGCCAGCAGTTACCATACTAGCGGGGGATACAATGAGCAGTTCATC.

This clonotype was observed once. V gene TRBV20-1 combines with J gene TRBJ2-7; TRBD1 agrees at 8 bases. CDR1 DFQATT and CDR2 SNEGSKA come from the germline V gene (reference sequence). V shed 6 bases and J 3 bases; nucleotides not matched to a gene: 7. This CDR3 region has 13 residues. In DNA form, the CDR3 reads TGCAGTGCACCTCGACAGGGGATCTACGAGCAGTACTTC. Its translation: CSAPRQGIYEQYF.

The CDR3 DNA is TGTGCCAGCAGCCAACCCAGCCCATACGAGCAGTACTTC. This gives the protein CASSQPSPYEQYF. The chain joins TRBV4-2 to TRBJ2-7, with unresolved D. Trimming stripped 2 bases from V and 4 bases from J, with 9 bases between. Germline V lookup: CDR1 LGHNA, CDR2 YNFKEQ. The CDR3 totals 13 residues.

This clonotype came up a few times. The V call is TRBV5-1, the J call TRBJ2-3; no clear D. V shed 0 bases and J shed 2 bases, with 10 bases lying between them. The CDR3 loop spans 15 amino acids. Germline V gives CDR1 SGHRS, CDR2 YFSETQ. The CDR3 protein is CASSLGALYTDTQYF. The CDR3 bases are TGCGCCAGCAGCTTGGGAGCACTTTACACAGATACGCAGTATTTT. The full variable domain, completed using reference TRBV5-1 and TRBJ2-3, is KAGVTQTPRYLIKTRGQQVTLSCSPISGHRSVSWYQQTPGQGLQFLFEYFSETQRNKGNFPGRFSGRQFSNSRSEMNVSTLELGDSALYLCASSLGALYTDTQYFGPGTRLTVL.

The V gene is TRBV27, the J gene TRBJ2-6; no definite D call. Looked up from germline, CDR1 is MNHEY and CDR2 is SMNVEV (reference sequence). Trimming took off 5 bases at V and 0 bases at J, with 8 bases between the two ends. This CDR3 comprises 15 residues. CDR3 coding DNA: TGTGCCAGCAGTGGGTCCTACTCTGGGGCCAACGTCCTGACTTTC. It is translated as CASSGSYSGANVLTF. Supplemented by reference TRBV27 and TRBJ2-6, the full variable domain reads EAQVTQNPRYLITVTGKKLTVTCSQNMNHEYMSWYRQDPGLGLRQIYYSMNVEVTDKGDVPEGYKVSRKEKRNFPLILESPSPNQTSLYFCASSGSYSGANVLTFGAGSRLTVL.

The chain employs TRBV7-2 and TRBJ1-5; perhaps TRBD1 as D (6 bases). The length of the CDR3 is 14 residues. The germline gives CDR1 SGHTA, CDR2 FQGNSA. V was clipped by 3 bases and J by 5 bases, with 11 bases between them. The CDR3 region is CASSFSGADQPQHF. CDR3 in DNA: TGTGCCAGCAGCTTTTCAGGGGCCGATCAGCCCCAGCATTTT.

This rearrangement joins TRBV20-1 to TRBJ1-6; D remains unclear. V gave up 2 bases and J gave up 10 bases, with 9 bases separating them. This CDR3 spans 12 amino acids. The germline V gene has CDR1 DFQATT and CDR2 SNEGSKA (reference sequence). CDR3 sequence reads: CSARSGRSPLHF. DNA of the CDR3: TGCAGTGCTAGATCGGGAAGGTCACCCCTCCACTTT.

To note about this clonotype: A read error may produce the germline difference seen at one junction end. The CDR3 DNA sequence: TGTGCTAGCAGCCCGGACGCCGGCTACGAGCAGTACTTC. Its protein product is CASSPDAGYEQYF. The V gene is TRBV11-1, the J gene TRBJ2-7; D unresolved. The germline V gene has CDR1 SGHAT and CDR2 FQDESV (reference sequence). This CDR3 is built from 13 residues.

This clonotype was seen a few times. The chain uses TRBV28 and TRBJ1-4; D gene unclear. V was trimmed by 6 bases and J by 8 bases, leaving 7 bases between them. The length of the CDR3 is 11 residues. Germline assignment: CDR1 MDHEN and CDR2 SYDVKM. The DNA of the CDR3 is TGTGCCAGCAGGTCCCGAGAAAAACTGTTTTTT. It translates to CASRSREKLFF.

The chain combines TRBV28 with TRBJ1-1; no clear D gene. V was clipped by 4 bases and J by 0 bases, with 12 bases between them. Looked up from germline, CDR1 is MDHEN and CDR2 is SYDVKM. This CDR3 contains 15 residues. CDR3 coding DNA: TGTGCCAGCAGTTCCCCCAGGAGGGTGAACACTGAAGCTTTCTTT. Translating it yields CASSSPRRVNTEAFF.

As concerns this clonotype: No conserved phenylalanine or tryptophan ends this CDR3, so it is likely a read error. The rearrangement joins TRBV6-6 to TRBJ2-4; 8 nucleotides line up with TRBD2. The CDR3 is 15 amino acids. Germline CDR1 reads MNHNY; CDR2 reads SVGAGI (reference sequence). After removal of 0 bases from V and 7 bases from J, the junction contained 5 bases not matched to a gene. CDR3 sequence: CASSYSTGGGNIQYL. CDR3 coding DNA: TGTGCCAGCAGTTACTCGACGGGCGGGGGGAACATTCAGTACCTC.

The chain joins TRBV5-1 to TRBJ1-1; 8 bases are shared with TRBD1. Germline lookup yields CDR1 SGHRS and CDR2 YFSETQ. The CDR3 runs 16 residues. V dropped 3 bases and J dropped 0; count of bases not matched to a gene: 7. Here the CDR3 reads CASSSGQARMNTEAFF. The CDR3 DNA reads TGCGCCAGCAGCTCGGGACAGGCGAGGATGAACACTGAAGCTTTCTTT.

The V gene is TRBV20-1, the J gene TRBJ2-7, with 7 bases that match TRBD1. The junction had 10 bases not matched to a gene; V was cut back by 5 bases and J by 3 bases. CDR1 is DFQATT and CDR2 is SNEGSKA in the germline V gene (reference sequence). The CDR3 has 14 residues. The CDR3 DNA sequence: TGCAGTGCTCGGAGACAGGGTAGGGTCTACGAGCAGTACTTC. This gives the protein CSARRQGRVYEQYF.

Points on this clonotype: A much larger clone differs by one base, so this may be a read error. The chain recombines TRBV27 with TRBJ2-1, with 11 bases lining up with TRBD2. The V segment lost 9 bases and the J segment 6 bases; nucleotides outside the gene matches: 10. Looked up from germline, CDR1 is MNHEY and CDR2 is SMNVEV (reference sequence). The CDR3 loop spans 15 amino acids. CDR3 loop: CARSRRLAGGNEQFF. CDR3 in DNA: TGTGCCAGGAGCCGGCGTCTAGCGGGGGGCAATGAGCAGTTCTTC.

As for this clonotype: This may arise from a read error, as a much more abundant clone is one base away. V is TRBV6-2 or TRBV6-3 and J is TRBJ2-1; tentative D call: TRBD2 (6 bases). The CDR3 spans 17 residues. Germline loops: CDR1 MNHEY, CDR2 SVGEGT. The CDR3 reads CASSYPSVGKAYSEQFF. CDR3 bases: TGTGCCAGCAGTTACCCTAGCGTTGGCAAGGCCTACAGTGAGCAGTTCTTC.